The next 9 T cell receptor beta chains were all read from a single sample in a study of blood T cell repertoires in COVID-19. Profiled with immunoSEQ multiplex PCR; TCRdb holds only in-frame clones, not every one. Here the sample spans 28,000 or so clones, 75% to 95% being singletons. Sequencing was done on a sample of peripheral blood. Receptors were obtained from a human donor with active COVID-19. The donor label of this sample is uncertain.

The rearrangement joins TRBV27 to TRBJ2-2; 10 nucleotides agree with TRBD2. The CDR3 has 16 amino acids. Germline assignment: CDR1 MNHEY and CDR2 SMNVEV (reference sequence). The J segment lost 5 bases and the V segment lost 2 bases, leaving 5 bases of the junction unmatched. Here the CDR3 reads CASSLLAGVRTGELFF. The CDR3 DNA is TGTGCCAGCAGTTTACTAGCGGGAGTGAGAACCGGGGAGCTGTTTTTT.

V gene TRBV7-8 combines with J gene TRBJ1-2; D not resolved. V was cut by 2 bases and J by 8 bases, with 27 bases left in between. CDR1 and CDR2 from the germline V gene are SGHVS and FQNEAQ. CDR3 size: 18 residues. For the CDR3, the DNA is TGTGCCAGCAGCTTATCCACACATTTAGATACAGATCCCAACGGCTACACCTTC. Amino acids: CASSLSTHLDTDPNGYTF.

This rearrangement joins TRBV29-1 to TRBJ1-1, with D perhaps TRBD1 (5 bases). Deletions cut 0 bases from V and 10 bases from J, with 15 bases between. The CDR3 sequence is 13 residues long. Germline CDR1 reads SQVTM; CDR2 reads ANQGSEA. Here the CDR3 DNA reads TGCAGCGTTGAAGATCCAAGGGGCCGAGGAGCTTTCTTT. Translated, it gives CSVEDPRGRGAFF.

This chain joins TRBV4-1 and TRBJ1-3; 7 bases match TRBD1. Germline CDR1 MGHRA, CDR2 YSYEKL. The CDR3 runs to 16 residues. With 0 bases clipped from V and 4 bases from J, the junction kept 6 bases outside the gene matches. The CDR3 DNA sequence: TGCGCCAGCAGCCAAGAGGGGACAGCTTTCGGAAACACCATATATTTT. Its protein product is CASSQEGTAFGNTIYF.

V is TRBV7-2 and J is TRBJ2-1; tentatively, D is TRBD1 (7 bases). In germline, CDR1 is SGHTA, CDR2 FQGNSA. There are 15 residues in the CDR3. Deletions cut 0 bases from V and 6 bases from J, with 12 bases between. The CDR3 is CASSLAGGQFNEQFF. CDR3 DNA sequence: TGTGCCAGCAGCTTAGCCGGGGGACAGTTCAATGAGCAGTTCTTC.

This chain joins TRBV27 and TRBJ2-5; TRBD2 is a possible D gene (6 bases). This CDR3 region has 18 residues. CDR1 is MNHEY and CDR2 is SMNVEV in the germline V gene (reference sequence). The V end lost 5 bases, the J end lost 3 bases, and 25 bases lay between the germline ends. The CDR3 protein is CASSPLTGTPELKETQYF. The DNA of the CDR3 is TGTGCCAGCAGTCCACTTACCGGGACTCCCGAATTAAAAGAGACCCAGTACTTC.

The chain recombines TRBV4-3 with TRBJ1-1; tentative D call: TRBD1 (5 bases). Germline V gene lookup returns CDR1 LGHNA and CDR2 YSLEER. V was trimmed by 4 bases and J by 1 base, leaving 16 bases between them. This CDR3 spans 16 amino acids. The CDR3 bases are TGCGCCAGCAGCCCTCATTTGACTCAGGGGAACACTGAAGCTTTCTTT. Amino acids: CASSPHLTQGNTEAFF.

The rearrangement uses TRBV27 and TRBJ2-7; 8 bases align to TRBD1. After removal of 9 bases from V and 3 bases from J, the junction contained 16 bases not matched to a gene. The CDR3 is made up of 16 amino acids. Germline-derived CDR1 and CDR2 are MNHEY and SMNVEV (reference sequence). For the CDR3, the DNA is TGTGCCAGTGTCTCGCCCGGGACAGGCCCCTTCTACGAGCAGTACTTC. This encodes CASVSPGTGPFYEQYF.

The genes are TRBV9 and TRBJ2-1; 13 positions agree with TRBD2. The CDR3 sequence is 16 residues long. The trim removed 4 bases at V and 8 bases at J, leaving 9 bases unmatched. The germline V gene has CDR1 SGDLS and CDR2 YYNGEE. CDR3 in DNA: TGTGCCAGCAGCCCACAGGGACTAGCGGGACAGGATGAGCAGTTCTTC. Residues: CASSPQGLAGQDEQFF.